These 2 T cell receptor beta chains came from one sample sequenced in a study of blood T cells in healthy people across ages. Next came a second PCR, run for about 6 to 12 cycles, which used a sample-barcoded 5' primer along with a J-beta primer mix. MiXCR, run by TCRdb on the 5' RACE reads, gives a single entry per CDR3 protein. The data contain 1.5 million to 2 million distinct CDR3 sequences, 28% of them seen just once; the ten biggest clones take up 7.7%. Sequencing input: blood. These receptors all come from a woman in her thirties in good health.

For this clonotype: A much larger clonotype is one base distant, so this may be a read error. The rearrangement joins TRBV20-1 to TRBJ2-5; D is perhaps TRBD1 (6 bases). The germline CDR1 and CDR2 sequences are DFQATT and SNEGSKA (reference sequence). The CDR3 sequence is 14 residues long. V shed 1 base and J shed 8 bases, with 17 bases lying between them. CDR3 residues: CSARVARGGDTQYF. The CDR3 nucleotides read TGCAGTGCTAGAGTGGCCAGGGGTGGAGACACCCAGTACTTC.

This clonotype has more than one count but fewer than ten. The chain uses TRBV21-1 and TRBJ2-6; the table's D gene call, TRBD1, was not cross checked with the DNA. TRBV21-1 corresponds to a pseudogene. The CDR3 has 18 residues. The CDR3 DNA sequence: TGTGCCAGCAGCAAAGCGCGGGGCAGGAGCTCTGGGGCCAACGTCCTGACTTTC. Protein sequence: CASSKARGRSSGANVLTF.